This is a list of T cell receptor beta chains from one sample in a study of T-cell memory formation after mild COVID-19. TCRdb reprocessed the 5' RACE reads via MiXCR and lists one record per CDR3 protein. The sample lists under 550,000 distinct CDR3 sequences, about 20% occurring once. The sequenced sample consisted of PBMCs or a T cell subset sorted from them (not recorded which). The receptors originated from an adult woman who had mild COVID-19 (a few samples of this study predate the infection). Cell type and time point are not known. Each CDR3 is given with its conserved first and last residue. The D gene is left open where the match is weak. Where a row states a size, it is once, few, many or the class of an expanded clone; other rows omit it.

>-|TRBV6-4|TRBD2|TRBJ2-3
CASSAGGGHPDTQYF
TGTGCCAGCAGTGCCGGGGGGGGCCACCCAGATACGCAGTATTTT
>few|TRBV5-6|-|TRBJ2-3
CASSLRLLSSTDTQYF
TGTGCCAGCAGCTTGCGGCTGTTGTCTAGCACAGATACGCAGTATTTT
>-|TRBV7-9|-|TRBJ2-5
CASRPNPQYQETQYF
TGTGCCAGCCGCCCGAACCCGCAGTACCAAGAGACCCAGTACTTC
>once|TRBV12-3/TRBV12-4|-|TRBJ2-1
CASGQGYNEQFF
TGTGCCAGCGGCCAGGGTTACAATGAGCAGTTCTTC
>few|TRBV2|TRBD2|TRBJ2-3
CASSEGQRGRTDTQYF
TGTGCCAGCAGTGAAGGCCAGCGGGGGCGCACAGATACGCAGTATTTT
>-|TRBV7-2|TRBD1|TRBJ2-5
CASSPGDRWGETQYF
TGTGCCAGCAGCCCAGGGGACAGATGGGGGGAGACCCAGTACTTC
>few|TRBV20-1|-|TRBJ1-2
CSASPGTHYTF
TGCAGTGCTAGTCCTGGGACCCACTACACCTTC
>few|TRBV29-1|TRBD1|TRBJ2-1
CSVEGQGYNEQFF
TGCAGCGTTGAGGGACAGGGCTACAATGAGCAGTTCTTC
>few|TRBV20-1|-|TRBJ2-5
CSARDRALWGQETQYF
TGCAGTGCTAGAGATCGGGCCCTTTGGGGCCAAGAGACCCAGTACTTC
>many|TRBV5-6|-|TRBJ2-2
CASSWDSRNTGELFF
TGTGCCAGCAGCTGGGACTCTAGGAACACCGGGGAGCTGTTTTTT
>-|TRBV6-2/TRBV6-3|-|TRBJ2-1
CASSSGTFLRGNEQFF
TGTGCCAGCAGTTCCGGGACTTTTCTTCGGGGCAATGAGCAGTTCTTC
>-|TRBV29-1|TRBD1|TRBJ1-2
CSVGGGGGYGYTF
TGCAGCGTTGGTGGAGGGGGCGGCTATGGCTACACCTTC
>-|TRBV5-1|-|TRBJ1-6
CASSPGRSDSPLHF
TGCGCCAGCAGCCCTGGACGGTCGGATTCACCCCTCCACTTT
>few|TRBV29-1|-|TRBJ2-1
CSVKPRIWDGQHNEQFF
TGCAGCGTCAAGCCACGCATCTGGGACGGCCAGCACAATGAGCAGTTCTTC
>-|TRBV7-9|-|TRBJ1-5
CASSRDGDQPQHF
TGTGCCAGCAGCCGCGATGGTGATCAGCCCCAGCATTTT
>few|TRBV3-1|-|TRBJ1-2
CASSNEVTVYGYTF
TGTGCCAGCAGCAACGAAGTCACCGTCTATGGCTACACCTTC
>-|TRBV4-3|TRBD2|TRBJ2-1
CASSQVTSGGVYNEQFF
TGCGCCAGCAGCCAAGTGACAAGCGGGGGGGTCTACAATGAGCAGTTCTTC
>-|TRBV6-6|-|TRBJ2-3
CASSSNLEDTQYF
TGTGCCAGCAGCTCCAATTTAGAAGATACGCAGTATTTT
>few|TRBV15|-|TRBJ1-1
CATSSGNTEAFF
TGTGCCACCAGCAGCGGGAACACTGAAGCTTTCTTT
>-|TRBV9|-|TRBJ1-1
CASSVVGTGNTEAFF
TGTGCCAGCAGCGTAGTAGGGACGGGCAACACTGAAGCTTTCTTT
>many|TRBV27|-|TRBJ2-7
CASSFRGGPYEQYF
TGTGCCAGCAGTTTCCGTGGGGGACCCTACGAGCAGTACTTC
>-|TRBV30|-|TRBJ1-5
CAWSVQSLNNQPQHF
TGTGCCTGGAGTGTACAGAGTTTAAACAATCAGCCCCAGCATTTT
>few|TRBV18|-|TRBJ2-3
CASAGTDTQYF
TGTGCCAGCGCCGGCACAGATACGCAGTATTTT
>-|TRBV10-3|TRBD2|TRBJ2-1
CAIRETGTSGGDEQFF
TGTGCCATCAGGGAAACCGGGACTAGCGGGGGTGATGAGCAGTTCTTC
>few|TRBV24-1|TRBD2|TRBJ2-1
CATSAYLAGDVHEQFF
TGTGCCACCAGTGCCTACCTAGCGGGAGATGTCCATGAGCAGTTCTTC
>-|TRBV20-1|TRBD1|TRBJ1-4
CSARDDRGQEKLFF
TGCAGTGCTAGAGATGACAGGGGGCAAGAAAAACTGTTTTTT
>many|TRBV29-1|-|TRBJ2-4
CSVAEGTGRHQYF
TGCAGCGTTGCCGAGGGGACGGGGAGACATCAGTACTTC
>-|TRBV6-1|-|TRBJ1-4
CASSAEPQLSEKLFF
TGTGCCAGCAGTGCGGAACCACAACTCAGCGAAAAACTGTTTTTT
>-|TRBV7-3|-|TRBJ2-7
CASSSAPGGYEQYF
TGTGCCAGCAGCTCGGCTCCCGGGGGATACGAGCAGTACTTC